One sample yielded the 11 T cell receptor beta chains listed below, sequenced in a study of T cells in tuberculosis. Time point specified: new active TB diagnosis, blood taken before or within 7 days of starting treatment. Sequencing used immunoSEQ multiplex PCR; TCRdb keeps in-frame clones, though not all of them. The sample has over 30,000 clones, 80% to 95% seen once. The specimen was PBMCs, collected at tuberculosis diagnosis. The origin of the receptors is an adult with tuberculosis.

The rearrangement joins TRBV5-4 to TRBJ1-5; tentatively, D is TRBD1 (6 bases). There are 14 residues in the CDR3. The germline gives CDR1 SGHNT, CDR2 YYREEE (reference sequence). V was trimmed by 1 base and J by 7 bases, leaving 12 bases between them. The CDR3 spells CASSLMGAGQPQHF. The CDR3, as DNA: TGTGCCAGCAGCTTGATGGGGGCGGGCCAGCCCCAGCATTTT.

DNA for the CDR3: TGCGCCAGCAGCCAATTCGGACTCGGGCTGAATGAAAAACTGTTTTTT. This gives the protein CASSQFGLGLNEKLFF. This sequence joins TRBV4-1 and TRBJ1-4; no definite D call. The CDR3 runs 16 residues. V was trimmed by 2 bases and J by 5 bases, leaving 15 bases between them. Germline V CDR1 and CDR2: MGHRA, YSYEKL.

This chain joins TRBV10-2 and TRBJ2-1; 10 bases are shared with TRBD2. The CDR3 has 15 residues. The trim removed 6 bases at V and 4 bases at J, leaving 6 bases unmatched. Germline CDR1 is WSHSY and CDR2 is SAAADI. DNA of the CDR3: TGCGCCAGCAGACTAGCGGGATCCTCATACAATGAGCAGTTCTTC. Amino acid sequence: CASRLAGSSYNEQFF.

The CDR3 loop reads CARGTGQETQYF. For the CDR3, the DNA is TGTGCCCGAGGGACTGGCCAAGAGACCCAGTACTTC. The V gene is TRBV30, the J gene TRBJ2-5, with D perhaps matching TRBD2 (6 bases). V shed 8 bases and J shed 1 base, with 11 bases lying between them. Germline CDR1 and CDR2: GTSNPN and SVGIG (reference sequence). The CDR3 has 12 amino acids. Drawing the rest from reference TRBV30 and TRBJ2-5, the complete variable domain is SQTIHQWPATLVQPVGSPLSLECTVEGTSNPNLYWYRQAAGRGLQLLFYSVGIGQISSEVPQNLSASRPQDRQFILSSKKLLLSDSGFYLCARGTGQETQYFGPGTRLLVL.

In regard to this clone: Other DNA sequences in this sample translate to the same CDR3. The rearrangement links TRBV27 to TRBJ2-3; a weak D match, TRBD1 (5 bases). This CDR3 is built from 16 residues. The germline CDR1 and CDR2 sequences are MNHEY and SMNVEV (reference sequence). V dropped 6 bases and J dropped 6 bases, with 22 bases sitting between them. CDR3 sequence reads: CASSPDRGGQMDTQYF. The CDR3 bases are TGTGCCAGCAGCCCCGATCGTGGCGGACAAATGGATACGCAGTATTTT.

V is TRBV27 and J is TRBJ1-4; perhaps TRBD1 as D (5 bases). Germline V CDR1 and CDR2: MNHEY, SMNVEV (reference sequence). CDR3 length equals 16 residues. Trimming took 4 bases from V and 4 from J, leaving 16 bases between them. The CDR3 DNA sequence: TGTGCCAGCAGTTCCTTGGGGAGGGACTATAATGAAAAACTGTTTTTT. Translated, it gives CASSSLGRDYNEKLFF.

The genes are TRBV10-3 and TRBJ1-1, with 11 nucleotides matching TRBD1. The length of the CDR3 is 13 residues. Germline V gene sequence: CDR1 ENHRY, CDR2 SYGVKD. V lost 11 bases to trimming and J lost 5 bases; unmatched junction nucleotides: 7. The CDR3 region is CAVAGTGGTEAFF. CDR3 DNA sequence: TGTGCCGTCGCCGGGACAGGGGGAACTGAAGCTTTCTTT.

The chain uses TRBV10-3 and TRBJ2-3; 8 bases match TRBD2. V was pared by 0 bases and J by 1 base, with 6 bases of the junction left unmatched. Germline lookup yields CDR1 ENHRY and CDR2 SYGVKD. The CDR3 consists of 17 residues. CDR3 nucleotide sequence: TGTGCCATCAGTGAGTCGGTGGCGGGGGGCGGCACAGATACGCAGTATTTT. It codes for CAISESVAGGGTDTQYF.

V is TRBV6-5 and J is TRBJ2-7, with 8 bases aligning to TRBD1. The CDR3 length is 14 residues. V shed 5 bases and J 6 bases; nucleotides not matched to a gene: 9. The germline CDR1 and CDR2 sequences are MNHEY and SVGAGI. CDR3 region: CASSPRTGLSEQYF. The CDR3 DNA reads TGTGCCAGCAGTCCCCGGACAGGGTTGAGCGAGCAGTACTTC.

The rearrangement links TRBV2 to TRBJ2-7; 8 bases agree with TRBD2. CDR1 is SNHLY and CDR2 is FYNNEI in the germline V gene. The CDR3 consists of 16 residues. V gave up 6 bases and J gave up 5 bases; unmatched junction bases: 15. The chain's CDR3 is CASSRQTSGSVHEQYF. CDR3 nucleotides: TGTGCCAGCAGCCGTCAAACGAGCGGGAGTGTCCACGAGCAGTACTTC.

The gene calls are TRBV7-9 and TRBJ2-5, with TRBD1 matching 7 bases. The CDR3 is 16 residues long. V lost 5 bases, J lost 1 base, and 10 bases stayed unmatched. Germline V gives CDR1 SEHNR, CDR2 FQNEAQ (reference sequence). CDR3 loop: CASSQPRDSIQETQYF. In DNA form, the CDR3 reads TGTGCCAGCAGCCAACCCCGGGACAGCATCCAAGAGACCCAGTACTTC.